This TCR beta chain was captured in a study of blood T cell repertoires in COVID-19. Study information: There were acute and convalescent COVID-19 samples, and they came from the United States, Italy and Spain. In each case, the material was cDNA or gDNA derived from T cells, B-cell-depleted T cells, or PBMCs.

Germline-derived CDR1 and CDR2 are SGHAT and FQNNGV. The CDR3 is made up of 17 amino acids. J was trimmed by 2 bases and V by 1 base; bases with no gene match: 6. Authors' data handling: Reference gene primer amplification gave nucleated cell count estimates. Profiled with immunoSEQ multiplex PCR; TCRdb holds only in-frame clones, not every one. The V and J calls and the clone size are those of that table, but D and trimming were determined from the DNA. The sample lists 210,000 or so clones, approximately 90% seen once, with roughly 5% in the top ten. The sample consisted of peripheral blood. The sequence came from a woman in her thirties or forties with acute or convalescent COVID-19. The chain is built from TRBV11-2 and TRBJ2-3; TRBD2 matches at 10 bases. CDR3 DNA: TGTGCCAGCAGCTTAGGGGGAGCGGGGGGGTACACAGATACGCAGTATTTT. Amino acids: CASSLGGAGGYTDTQYF.